This T cell receptor beta chain was observed in a study of cytomegalovirus exposure and HLA in healthy donors. The overall study: It was reported in a later analysis that the 90 to 150 validation repertoires used the same platform as the 650 to 800 first-cohort repertoires.

Germline lookup yields CDR1 MDHEN and CDR2 SYDVKM. The CDR3 is 13 residues long. With V trimmed by 6 bases and J by 5 bases, 3 bases remained unmatched. A remark on this clone: Its target is not known.

Profiled with immunoSEQ multiplex PCR; TCRdb holds only in-frame clones, not every one. In the table there are 100,000 to 150,000 clones, 80% to 90% of which are singletons. Study conclusions and caveats: Specific recognition of CMV antigens was confirmed in vitro for a few chains (all CMV-associated).

The sequenced sample was PBMCs. This clonotype was obtained from a woman in her late teens or twenties in good health and CMV-seronegative. This chain connects TRBV28 to TRBJ2-1, with 8 bases matching TRBD1. This chain's CDR3 is CASSPGQDNEQFF. The CDR3 nucleotides are TGTGCCAGCAGCCCGGGACAGGACAATGAGCAGTTCTTC.